This entry lists 21 T cell receptor beta chains sequenced from one sample in a study of early T cells in non-severe SARS-CoV-2 infection. TCRdb re-derived calls from the 5' RACE reads in MiXCR, one entry per CDR3 protein. The data contain some 36,000 distinct CDR3 sequences, about 6% of them singletons. The sequencing input was whole blood. Receptors originate from an adult who was a healthcare worker with PCR-confirmed SARS-CoV-2 infection or an uninfected control (not recorded which).

This clonotype was seen at least ten times. V gene TRBV7-9 combines with J gene TRBJ2-3; the D is unclear. V was cut by 4 bases and J by 1 base, with 6 bases left in between. CDR3 length equals 13 residues. Germline V CDR1 and CDR2: SEHNR, FQNEAQ (reference sequence). This CDR3 is CASSSARTDTQYF. CDR3 sequence (DNA): TGTGCCAGCAGCTCCGCACGCACAGATACGCAGTATTTT. Filled out from reference TRBV7-9 and TRBJ2-3, the complete variable domain reads DTGVSQNPRHKITKRGQNVTFRCDPISEHNRLYWYRQTLGQGPEFLTYFQNEAQLEKSRLLSDRFSAERPKGSFSTLEIQRTEQGDSAMYLCASSSARTDTQYFGPGTRLTVL.

The V call is TRBV29-1, the J call TRBJ2-7, with D tentatively TRBD1 (6 bases). CDR3 length: 14 amino acids. V was clipped by 0 bases and J by 4 bases, with 13 bases between them. Germline loops: CDR1 SQVTM, CDR2 ANQGSEA. DNA of the CDR3: TGCAGCGTTGAAGATCCCCACAGGGAGTACGAGCAGTACTTC. The encoded protein is CSVEDPHREYEQYF.

At least ten counts were recorded for this clonotype. The rearrangement joins TRBV5-1 to TRBJ2-5, with TRBD2 matching over 8 bases. The V and J ends lost 4 bases and 2 bases, in that order; junction bases with no gene match: 4. Per the germline V gene, CDR1 is SGHRS and CDR2 is YFSETQ. The CDR3 runs to 14 residues. The CDR3 loop is CASSITSGQETQYF. Written as DNA, the CDR3 is TGCGCCAGCAGCATCACTAGCGGACAAGAGACCCAGTACTTC. Supplemented by reference TRBV5-1 and TRBJ2-5, the full variable domain reads KAGVTQTPRYLIKTRGQQVTLSCSPISGHRSVSWYQQTPGQGLQFLFEYFSETQRNKGNFPGRFSGRQFSNSRSEMNVSTLELGDSALYLCASSITSGQETQYFGPGTRLLVL.

This clonotype was detected a few times. The chain has TRBV7-2 and TRBJ2-1, with no clear D. Germline V gives CDR1 SGHTA, CDR2 FQGNSA. V was cut by 3 bases and J by 8 bases, with 8 bases left in between. CDR3 length equals 12 residues. CDR3 in amino acids: CASSFIWDEQFF. In DNA form, the CDR3 reads TGTGCCAGCAGCTTTATTTGGGATGAGCAGTTCTTC.

At least ten counts were recorded for this clonotype. The gene calls are TRBV7-3 and TRBJ2-1; 9 bases map to TRBD1. V lost 2 bases, J lost 6 bases, and 5 bases stayed unmatched. The CDR3 sequence is 15 residues long. The V gene's germline CDR1 is SGHTA and CDR2 FQGTGA. CDR3 protein: CASSLGTGRANEQFF. DNA of the CDR3: TGTGCCAGCAGCTTAGGGACAGGGAGGGCCAATGAGCAGTTCTTC. The whole variable domain, filled in from reference TRBV7-3 and TRBJ2-1, reads GAGVSQTPSNKVTEKGKYVELRCDPISGHTALYWYRQSLGQGPEFLIYFQGTGAADDSGLPNDRFFAVRPEGSVSTLKIQRTERGDSAVYLCASSLGTGRANEQFFGPGTRLTVL.

This clonotype was seen at least ten times. The chain couples TRBV10-3 to TRBJ1-2; D call uncertain. V was trimmed by 0 bases and J by 4 bases, leaving 6 bases between them. The germline V gene encodes CDR1 ENHRY and CDR2 SYGVKD. This CDR3 has 13 amino acids. CDR3 in DNA: TGTGCCATCAGTGAGTCGAAGGGCTATGGCTACACCTTC. This encodes CAISESKGYGYTF.

This clonotype was detected many times. V is TRBV12-3 or TRBV12-4 and J is TRBJ1-2; 9 bases line up with TRBD1. CDR3 size: 14 residues. The J segment lost 7 bases and the V segment lost 6 bases, leaving 9 bases of the junction unmatched. CDR3: CASSQDRGKSGYTF. In nucleotides, the CDR3 is TGTGCCAGCAGCCAGGACAGGGGAAAGAGTGGCTACACCTTC.

This clonotype was seen ten or more times. The rearrangement joins TRBV24-1 to TRBJ2-7, with D possibly matching TRBD2 (6 bases). Trimming took 3 bases from V and 7 from J, leaving 12 bases between them. Germline V gene lookup returns CDR1 KGHDR and CDR2 SFDVKD. The CDR3 runs to 13 residues. CDR3 sequence (DNA): TGTGCCACCAGTGATGGGGAGGTGGAGGAGCAGTACTTC. Its translation: CATSDGEVEEQYF.

This clonotype was seen at least ten times. The chain couples TRBV29-1 to TRBJ2-1; D is perhaps TRBD2 (5 bases). The germline V and J ends were trimmed by 0 bases and 0 bases, with 12 bases remaining between them. CDR3 length: 16 amino acids. Germline CDR1 reads SQVTM; CDR2 reads ANQGSEA. The CDR3 region has the DNA TGCAGCGTTGAAGAATCGGGGAAGAGCTCCTACAATGAGCAGTTCTTC. Amino acid sequence: CSVEESGKSSYNEQFF.

In its sample, this clonotype was seen a few times. The chain links TRBV3-1 to TRBJ2-7; TRBD1 matches 7 bases. Germline V gene data show CDR1 as LGHDT and CDR2 as YNNKEL (reference sequence). There are 14 residues in the CDR3. J was trimmed by 6 bases and V by 4 bases; bases with no gene match: 9. The CDR3 is CASSPGTDSREQYF. The CDR3 bases are TGTGCCAGCAGCCCCGGGACAGACTCTCGCGAGCAGTACTTC.

V usage is TRBV3-1 and J usage is TRBJ2-5; unclear D gene. CDR3 length: 14 residues. Germline V lookup: CDR1 LGHDT, CDR2 YNNKEL (reference sequence). V lost 0 bases, J lost 5 bases, and 10 bases lay in between. As DNA, the CDR3 is TGTGCCAGCAGCCAAGACTCGCGTGGGGAGACCCAGTACTTC. Protein sequence: CASSQDSRGETQYF.

This clonotype turned up a few times. The chain links TRBV4-1 to TRBJ2-1; no clear D gene. Germline V gene sequence: CDR1 MGHRA, CDR2 YSYEKL. The CDR3 is 12 amino acids. Trimming left V 0 bases short and J 10 bases short, with 7 bases between. The CDR3 bases are TGCGCCAGCAGCCAAGATCGTCGCGAGCAGTTCTTC. As protein: CASSQDRREQFF.

This clonotype was seen repeatedly, ten times or more. The chain couples TRBV4-2 to TRBJ2-1, with D maybe TRBD1 (7 bases). Germline V gene data show CDR1 as LGHNA and CDR2 as YNFKEQ. The CDR3 loop spans 17 amino acids. V shed 0 bases and J shed 8 bases, with 20 bases lying between them. The CDR3 nucleotides read TGTGCCAGCAGCCAAGATCATTGGAGGGGGCGCCCAGATGAGCAGTTCTTC. Residues: CASSQDHWRGRPDEQFF.

This clonotype was found many times. V gene TRBV2 combines with J gene TRBJ2-3, with D uncertain. This CDR3 is built from 12 residues. V was pared by 7 bases and J by 6 bases, with 11 bases between. Germline lookup yields CDR1 SNHLY and CDR2 FYNNEI. The CDR3 region has the DNA TGTGCCAGCATCCCCTTTGCGGATACGCAGTATTTT. It yields the protein CASIPFADTQYF.

This clonotype has a count of ten or more. The V gene is TRBV12-3 or TRBV12-4, the J gene TRBJ2-1; D gene uncertain. The CDR3 spans 15 residues. V lost 4 bases, J lost 3 bases, and 13 bases lay in between. CDR3 nucleotide sequence: TGTGCCAGCAGTTCCCAGTTTGGGAACTACAATGAGCAGTTCTTC. It translates to CASSSQFGNYNEQFF.

About this clonotype itself: A much larger clone sits a single nucleotide away, making a read error possible. The chain joins TRBV11-2 to TRBJ1-1; 7 bases are a match to TRBD1. The CDR3 extends over 14 amino acids. Germline V lookup: CDR1 SGHAT, CDR2 FQNNGV. This CDR3 is CASSRGQANTEALF. The CDR3 DNA reads TGTGCCAGCAGTCGCGGACAGGCGAACACTGAAGCTCTCTTT.

The rearrangement uses TRBV11-2 and TRBJ2-3; possible D gene TRBD2, 6 bases. Looked up from germline, CDR1 is SGHAT and CDR2 is FQNNGV. Deletions cut 4 bases from V and 4 bases from J, with 12 bases between. The CDR3 length is 14 residues. In DNA, the CDR3 is TGTGCCAGCAGCTCCCTGGACTATCCAGATACGCAGTATTTT. The encoded protein is CASSSLDYPDTQYF. Full variable domain (missing parts from reference TRBV11-2 and TRBJ2-3): EAGVAQSPRYKIIEKRQSVAFWCNPISGHATLYWYQQILGQGPKLLIQFQNNGVVDDSQLPKDRFSAERLKGVDSTLKIQPAKLEDSAVYLCASSSLDYPDTQYFGPGTRLTVL.

The CDR3 protein is CSVVIGQAYEQYF. The CDR3 nucleotides are TGCAGCGTTGTGATCGGACAGGCCTACGAGCAGTACTTC. The rearrangement joins TRBV29-1 to TRBJ2-7, with 7 bases matching TRBD1. The CDR3 covers 13 residues. J lost 2 bases, V lost 4 bases, and 5 bases had no gene match. CDR1 SQVTM and CDR2 ANQGSEA come from the germline V gene.

At least ten counts were recorded for this clonotype. V gene TRBV25-1 combines with J gene TRBJ2-3; 9 bases match TRBD2. Losses at the gene ends were 2 bases for V and 4 bases for J; bases not matched to a gene: 4. The germline gives CDR1 MGHDK, CDR2 SYGVNS. The CDR3 is 15 amino acids. Here the CDR3 reads CASSELLAGADTQYF. CDR3 DNA: TGTGCCAGCAGTGAACTGTTAGCGGGAGCAGATACGCAGTATTTT. The variable domain in full, with the rest retrieved from reference TRBV25-1 and TRBJ2-3, is EADIYQTPRYLVIGTGKKITLECSQTMGHDKMYWYQQDPGMELHLIHYSYGVNSTEKGDLSSESTVSRIRTEHFPLTLESARPSHTSQYLCASSELLAGADTQYFGPGTRLTVL.

This clonotype showed up many times. The CDR3 spells CSPLSTSGETQYF. Here the CDR3 DNA reads TGCAGTCCCCTCTCGACTAGTGGGGAGACCCAGTACTTC. The chain links TRBV20-1 to TRBJ2-5; D might be TRBD2 (6 bases). This CDR3 region has 13 residues. The V end lost 8 bases, the J end lost 5 bases, and 18 bases lay between the germline ends. Germline CDR1 is DFQATT and CDR2 is SNEGSKA (reference sequence).

This clonotype came up a few times. The genes are TRBV21-1 and TRBJ2-7; TRBD2 is taken as the D call from the table, unchecked against the DNA. TRBV21-1 is an annotated pseudogene. The CDR3 is made up of 14 amino acids. For the CDR3, the DNA is TGTGCCAGCAGCAGTAGCGGGCGTTCCTACGAGCAGTACTTC. Residues: CASSSSGRSYEQYF.